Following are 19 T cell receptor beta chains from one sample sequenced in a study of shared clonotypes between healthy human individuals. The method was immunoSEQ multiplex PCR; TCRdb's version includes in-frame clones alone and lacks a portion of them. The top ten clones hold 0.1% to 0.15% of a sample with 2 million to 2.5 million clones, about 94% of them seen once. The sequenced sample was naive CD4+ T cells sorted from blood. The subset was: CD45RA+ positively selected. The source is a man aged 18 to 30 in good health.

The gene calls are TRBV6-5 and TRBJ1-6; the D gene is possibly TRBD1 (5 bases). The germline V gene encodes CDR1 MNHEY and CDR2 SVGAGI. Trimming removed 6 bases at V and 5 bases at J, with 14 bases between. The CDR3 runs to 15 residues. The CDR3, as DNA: TGTGCCAGCAGCCCGGGGCGGGGGGATAATTCACCCCTCCACTTT. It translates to CASSPGRGDNSPLHF.

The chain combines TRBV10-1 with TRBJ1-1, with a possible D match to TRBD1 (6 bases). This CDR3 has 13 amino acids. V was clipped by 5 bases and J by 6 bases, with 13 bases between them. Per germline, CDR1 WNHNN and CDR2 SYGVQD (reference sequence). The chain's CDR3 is CASSWGAGAEAFF. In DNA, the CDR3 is TGCGCCAGCAGTTGGGGGGCTGGCGCTGAAGCTTTCTTT.

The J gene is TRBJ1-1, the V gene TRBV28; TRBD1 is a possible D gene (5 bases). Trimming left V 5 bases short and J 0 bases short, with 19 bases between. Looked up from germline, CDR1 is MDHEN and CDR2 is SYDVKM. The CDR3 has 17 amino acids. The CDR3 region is CASSPWVRDGVNTEAFF. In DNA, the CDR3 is TGTGCCAGCAGTCCATGGGTCAGGGACGGGGTGAACACTGAAGCTTTCTTT. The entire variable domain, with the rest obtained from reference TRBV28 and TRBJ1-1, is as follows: DVKVTQSSRYLVKRTGEKVFLECVQDMDHENMFWYRQDPGLGLRLIYFSYDVKMKEKGDIPEGYSVSREKKERFSLILESASTNQTSMYLCASSPWVRDGVNTEAFFGQGTRLTVV.

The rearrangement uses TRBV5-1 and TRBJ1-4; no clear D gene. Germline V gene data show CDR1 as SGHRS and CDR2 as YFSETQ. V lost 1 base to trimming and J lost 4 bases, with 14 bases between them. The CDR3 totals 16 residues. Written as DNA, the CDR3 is TGCGCCAGCAGCTTGTCACCACAACCGAATAATGAAAAACTGTTTTTT. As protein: CASSLSPQPNNEKLFF.

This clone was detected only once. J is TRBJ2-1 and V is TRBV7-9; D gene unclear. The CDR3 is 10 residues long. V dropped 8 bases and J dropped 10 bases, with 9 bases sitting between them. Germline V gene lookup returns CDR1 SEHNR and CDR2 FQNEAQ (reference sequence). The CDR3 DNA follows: TGTGCCAGCCCAGAGACAGAGCAGTTCTTC. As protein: CASPETEQFF.

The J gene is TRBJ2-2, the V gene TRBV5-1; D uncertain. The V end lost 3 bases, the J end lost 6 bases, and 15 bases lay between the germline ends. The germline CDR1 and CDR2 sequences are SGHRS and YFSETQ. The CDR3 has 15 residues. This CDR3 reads CASSSGKVQSGELFF. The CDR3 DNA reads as TGCGCCAGCAGCTCTGGAAAGGTACAGTCCGGGGAGCTGTTTTTT.

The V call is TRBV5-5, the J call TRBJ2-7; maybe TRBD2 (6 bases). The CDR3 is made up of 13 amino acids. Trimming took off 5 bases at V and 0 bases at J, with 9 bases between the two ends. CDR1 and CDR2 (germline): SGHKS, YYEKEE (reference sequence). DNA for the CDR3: TGTGCCAGCAGGGAAGCGGGCTCCTACGAGCAGTACTTC. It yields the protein CASREAGSYEQYF.

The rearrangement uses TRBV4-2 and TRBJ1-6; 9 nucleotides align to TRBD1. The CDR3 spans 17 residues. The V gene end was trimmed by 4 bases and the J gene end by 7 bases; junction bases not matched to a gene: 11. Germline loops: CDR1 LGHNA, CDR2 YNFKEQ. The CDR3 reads CASSLSFNRGQNSPLHF. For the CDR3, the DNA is TGTGCCAGCAGCCTATCTTTTAACAGGGGGCAAAATTCACCCCTCCACTTT.

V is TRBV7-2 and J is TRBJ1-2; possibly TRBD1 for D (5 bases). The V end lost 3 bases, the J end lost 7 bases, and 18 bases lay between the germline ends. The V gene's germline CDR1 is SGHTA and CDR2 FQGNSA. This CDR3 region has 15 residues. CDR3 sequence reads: CASSFDPQGISGYTF. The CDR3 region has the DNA TGTGCCAGCAGCTTCGACCCTCAGGGTATATCTGGCTACACCTTC.

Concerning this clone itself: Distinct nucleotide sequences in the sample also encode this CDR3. The CDR3 DNA sequence: TGTGCCAGCAGCTTTCTAGCGGGAGGACAAGAGACCCAGTACTTC. Translating it yields CASSFLAGGQETQYF. The rearrangement links TRBV7-6 to TRBJ2-5, with 11 bases matching TRBD2. The ends lost 3 bases at V and 2 bases at J; junction bases unmatched: 2. Germline V gives CDR1 SGHVS, CDR2 FNYEAQ. The CDR3 contains 15 residues.

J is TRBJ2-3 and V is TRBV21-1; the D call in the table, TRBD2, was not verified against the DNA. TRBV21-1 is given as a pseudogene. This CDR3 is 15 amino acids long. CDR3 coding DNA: TGTGCCAGCAGAGTCGGGACTAGCGGTACAGATACGCAGTATTTT. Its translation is CASRVGTSGTDTQYF.

The CDR3 spells CASSPQTVGNYGYTF. The CDR3 DNA sequence: TGTGCCAGTAGTCCCCAGACGGTGGGGAACTATGGCTACACCTTC. V is TRBV19 and J is TRBJ1-2, with no clear D. Germline assignment: CDR1 LNHDA and CDR2 SQIVND (reference sequence). V was trimmed by 5 bases and J by 2 bases, leaving 15 bases between them. The CDR3 consists of 15 residues. Together with reference TRBV19 and TRBJ1-2, the CDR3 gives the full variable domain: DGGITQSPKYLFRKEGQNVTLSCEQNLNHDAMYWYRQDPGQGLRLIYYSQIVNDFQKGDIAEGYSVSREKKESFPLTVTSAQKNPTAFYLCASSPQTVGNYGYTFGSGTRLTVV.

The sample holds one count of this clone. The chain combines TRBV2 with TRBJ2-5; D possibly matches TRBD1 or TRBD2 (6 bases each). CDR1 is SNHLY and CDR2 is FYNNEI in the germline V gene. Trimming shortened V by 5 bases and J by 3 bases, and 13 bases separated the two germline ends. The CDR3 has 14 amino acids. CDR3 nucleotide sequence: TGTGCCAGCAGTCGACAGGCGGGGAAAGAGACCCAGTACTTC. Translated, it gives CASSRQAGKETQYF.

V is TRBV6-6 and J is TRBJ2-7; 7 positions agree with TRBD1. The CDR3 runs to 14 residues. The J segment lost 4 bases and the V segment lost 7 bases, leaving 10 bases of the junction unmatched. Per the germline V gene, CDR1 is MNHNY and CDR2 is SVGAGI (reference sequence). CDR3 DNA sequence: TGTGCCAGCAACCTTCCGGGACAGATTTACGAGCAGTACTTC. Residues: CASNLPGQIYEQYF.

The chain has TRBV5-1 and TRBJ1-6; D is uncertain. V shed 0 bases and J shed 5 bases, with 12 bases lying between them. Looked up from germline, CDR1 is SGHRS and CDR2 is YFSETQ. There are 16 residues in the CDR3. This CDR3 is CASSLGSTSHNSPLHF. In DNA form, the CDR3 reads TGCGCCAGCAGCTTGGGTTCTACAAGCCATAATTCACCCCTCCACTTT.

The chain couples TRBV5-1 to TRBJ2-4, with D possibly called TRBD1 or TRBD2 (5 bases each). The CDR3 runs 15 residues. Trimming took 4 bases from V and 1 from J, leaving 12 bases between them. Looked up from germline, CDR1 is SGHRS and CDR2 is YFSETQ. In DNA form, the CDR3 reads TGCGCCAGCAGCCATAGGGACGGGGCCAAAAACATTCAGTACTTC. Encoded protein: CASSHRDGAKNIQYF.

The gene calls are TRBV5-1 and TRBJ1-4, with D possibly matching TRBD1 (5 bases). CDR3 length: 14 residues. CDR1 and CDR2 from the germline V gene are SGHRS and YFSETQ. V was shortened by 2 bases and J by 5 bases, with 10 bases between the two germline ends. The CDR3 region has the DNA TGCGCCAGCAGCTTAGACAGAAGGAATGAAAAACTGTTTTTT. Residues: CASSLDRRNEKLFF. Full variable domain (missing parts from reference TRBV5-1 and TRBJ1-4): KAGVTQTPRYLIKTRGQQVTLSCSPISGHRSVSWYQQTPGQGLQFLFEYFSETQRNKGNFPGRFSGRQFSNSRSEMNVSTLELGDSALYLCASSLDRRNEKLFFGSGTQLSVL.

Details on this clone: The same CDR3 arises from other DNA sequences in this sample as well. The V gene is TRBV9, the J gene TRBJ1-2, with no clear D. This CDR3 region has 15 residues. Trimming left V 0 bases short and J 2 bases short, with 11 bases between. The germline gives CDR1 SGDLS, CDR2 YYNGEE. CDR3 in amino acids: CASSVARAPNYGYTF. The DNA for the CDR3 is TGTGCCAGCAGCGTAGCCCGGGCCCCCAACTATGGCTACACCTTC.

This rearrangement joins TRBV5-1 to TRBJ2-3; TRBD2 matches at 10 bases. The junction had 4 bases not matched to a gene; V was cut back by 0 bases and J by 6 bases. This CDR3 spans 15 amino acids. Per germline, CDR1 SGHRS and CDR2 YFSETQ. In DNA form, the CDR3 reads TGCGCCAGCAGCTTGGTAGCGGGGGGAGATGATACGCAGTATTTT. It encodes CASSLVAGGDDTQYF.